This T cell receptor (beta chain) was sequenced during a study of shared clonotypes between healthy human individuals. At a deep level, the assay was run. Each cell subset's genomic DNA was divided evenly among several immunoSEQ plates. Sorted subsets were amplified in replicate PCRs using approximately 0.2 ug DNA, roughly 30,000 T cell genomes. The method was immunoSEQ multiplex PCR; TCRdb's version includes in-frame clones alone and lacks a portion of them. The sample carries about 800,000 clones, about 96% recorded once. The V gene's germline CDR1 is SQVTM and CDR2 ANQGSEA. The CDR3 spans 14 residues. V was clipped by 3 bases and J by 0 bases, with 12 bases between them. Only CD45RO-negative cells positively selected for CCR7 counted as naive CD8 cells, so terminally differentiated effector memory CD45RA+ cells were excluded. As concerns this clone: Its specificity is not known.

Points from the study as a whole: Several donors held around 5% of naive CD4 clonotypes in common.

Sequencing used naive CD8+ T cells sorted from blood. This receptor was identified in a young man in good health. The chain combines TRBV29-1 with TRBJ2-7; D not resolved. The CDR3, as DNA: TGCAGCGTTGAGGAACCGAAGAGCTCCTACGAGCAGTACTTC. Protein product: CSVEEPKSSYEQYF.